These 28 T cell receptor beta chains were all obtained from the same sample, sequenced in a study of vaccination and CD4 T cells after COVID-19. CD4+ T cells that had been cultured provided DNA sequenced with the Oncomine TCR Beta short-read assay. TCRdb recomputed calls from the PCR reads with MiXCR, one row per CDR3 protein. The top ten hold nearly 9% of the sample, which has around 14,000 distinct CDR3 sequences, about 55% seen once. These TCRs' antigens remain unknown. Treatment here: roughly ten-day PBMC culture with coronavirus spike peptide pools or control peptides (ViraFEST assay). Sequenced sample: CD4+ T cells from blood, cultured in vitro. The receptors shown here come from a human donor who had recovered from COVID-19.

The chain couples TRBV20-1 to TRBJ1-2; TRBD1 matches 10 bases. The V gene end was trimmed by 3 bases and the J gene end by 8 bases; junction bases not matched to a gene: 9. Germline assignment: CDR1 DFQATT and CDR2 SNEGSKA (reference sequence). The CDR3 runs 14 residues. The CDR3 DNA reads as TGCAGTGCTAGTACCGGGACAGGGGCAGGCGGCTACACCTTC. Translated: CSASTGTGAGGYTF.

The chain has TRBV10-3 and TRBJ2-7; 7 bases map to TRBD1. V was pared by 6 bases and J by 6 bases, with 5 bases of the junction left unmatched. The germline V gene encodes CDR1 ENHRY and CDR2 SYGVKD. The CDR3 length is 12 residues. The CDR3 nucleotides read TGTGCCATCAGCTTGACAGGGTTCGAGCAGTACTTC. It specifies CAISLTGFEQYF.

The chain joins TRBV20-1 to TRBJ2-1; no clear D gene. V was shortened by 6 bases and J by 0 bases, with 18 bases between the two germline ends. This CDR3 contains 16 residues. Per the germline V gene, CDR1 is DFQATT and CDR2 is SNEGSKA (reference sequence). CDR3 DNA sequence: TGCAGTGCCATGATAGGTGGCCGGCGCTCCTACAATGAGCAGTTCTTC. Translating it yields CSAMIGGRRSYNEQFF.

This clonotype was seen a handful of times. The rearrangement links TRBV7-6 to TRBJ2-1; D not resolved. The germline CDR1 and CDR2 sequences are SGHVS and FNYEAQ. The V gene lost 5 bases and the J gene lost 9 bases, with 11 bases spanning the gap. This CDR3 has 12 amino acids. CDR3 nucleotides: TGTGCCAGCAGCCCTAGAGACGGTGAGCAGTTCTTC. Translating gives CASSPRDGEQFF.

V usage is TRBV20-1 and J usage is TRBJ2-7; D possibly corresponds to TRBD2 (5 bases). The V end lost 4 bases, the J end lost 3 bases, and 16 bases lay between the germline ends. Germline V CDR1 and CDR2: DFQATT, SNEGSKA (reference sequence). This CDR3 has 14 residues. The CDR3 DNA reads TGCAGTGCTACCCCGGGGAGTATCTACTACGAGCAGTACTTC. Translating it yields CSATPGSIYYEQYF.

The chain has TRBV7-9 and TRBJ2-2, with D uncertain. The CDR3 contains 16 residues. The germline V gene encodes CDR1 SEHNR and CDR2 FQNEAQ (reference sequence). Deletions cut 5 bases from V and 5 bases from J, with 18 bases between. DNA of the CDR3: TGTGCCAGCAGCCAGCGATCTGGGCTGGGGACCGGGGAGCTGTTTTTT. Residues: CASSQRSGLGTGELFF.

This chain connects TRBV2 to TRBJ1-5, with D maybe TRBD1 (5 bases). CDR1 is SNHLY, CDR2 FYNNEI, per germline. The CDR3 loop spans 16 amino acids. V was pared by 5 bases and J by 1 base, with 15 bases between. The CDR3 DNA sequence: TGTGCCAGCAGTCCCTCAGCAGGGTTAAGCAATCAGCCCCAGCATTTT. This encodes CASSPSAGLSNQPQHF.

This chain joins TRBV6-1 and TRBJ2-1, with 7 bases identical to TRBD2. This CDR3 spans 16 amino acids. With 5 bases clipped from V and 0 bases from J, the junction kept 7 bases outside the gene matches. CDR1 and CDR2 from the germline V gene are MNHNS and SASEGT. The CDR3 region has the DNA TGTGCCAGCAGTCTCGTGGGGGGGAGCTCCTACAATGAGCAGTTCTTC. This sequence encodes CASSLVGGSSYNEQFF.

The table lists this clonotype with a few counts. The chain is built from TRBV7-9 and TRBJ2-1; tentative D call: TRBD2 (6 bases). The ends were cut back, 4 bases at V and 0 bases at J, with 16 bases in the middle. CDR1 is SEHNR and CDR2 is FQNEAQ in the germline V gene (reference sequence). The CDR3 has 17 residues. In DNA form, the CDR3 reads TGTGCCAGCAGCTCACACAGAGGACTACACTCCTACAATGAGCAGTTCTTC. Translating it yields CASSSHRGLHSYNEQFF.

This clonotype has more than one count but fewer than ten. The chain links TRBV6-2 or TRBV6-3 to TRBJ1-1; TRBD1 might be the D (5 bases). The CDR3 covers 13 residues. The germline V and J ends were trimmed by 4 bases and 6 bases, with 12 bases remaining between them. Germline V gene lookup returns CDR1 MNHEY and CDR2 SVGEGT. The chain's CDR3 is CASSLRQRAEAFF. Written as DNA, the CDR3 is TGTGCCAGCAGTTTACGACAGAGGGCTGAAGCTTTCTTT.

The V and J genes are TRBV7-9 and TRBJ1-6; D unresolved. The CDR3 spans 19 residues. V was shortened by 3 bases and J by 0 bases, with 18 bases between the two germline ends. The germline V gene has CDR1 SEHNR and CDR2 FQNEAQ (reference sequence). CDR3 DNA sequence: TGTGCCAGCAGCTTCCCTAGTAGTGAGATAAGCTCCTATAATTCACCCCTCCACTTT. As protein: CASSFPSSEISSYNSPLHF.

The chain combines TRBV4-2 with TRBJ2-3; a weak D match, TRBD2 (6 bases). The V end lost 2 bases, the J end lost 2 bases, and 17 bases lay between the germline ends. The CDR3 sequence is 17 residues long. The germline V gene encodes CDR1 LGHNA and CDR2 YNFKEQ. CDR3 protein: CASSQLGLSPFTDTQYF. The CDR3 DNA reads TGTGCCAGCAGCCAACTCGGACTAAGTCCTTTCACAGATACGCAGTATTTT.

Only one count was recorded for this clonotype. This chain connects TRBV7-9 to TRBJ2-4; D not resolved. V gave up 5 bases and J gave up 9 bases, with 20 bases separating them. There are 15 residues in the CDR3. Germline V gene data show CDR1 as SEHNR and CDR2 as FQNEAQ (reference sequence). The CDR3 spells CASSPVLQSLGIQYF. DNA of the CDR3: TGTGCCAGCAGCCCAGTCCTACAGTCCCTCGGCATTCAGTACTTC.

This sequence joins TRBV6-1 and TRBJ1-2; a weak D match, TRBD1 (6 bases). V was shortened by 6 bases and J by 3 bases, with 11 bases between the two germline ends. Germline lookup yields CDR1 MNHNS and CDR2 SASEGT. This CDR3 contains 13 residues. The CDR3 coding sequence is TGTGCCAGCAGCCAGCAGGGGTACTATGGCTACACCTTC. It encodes CASSQQGYYGYTF.

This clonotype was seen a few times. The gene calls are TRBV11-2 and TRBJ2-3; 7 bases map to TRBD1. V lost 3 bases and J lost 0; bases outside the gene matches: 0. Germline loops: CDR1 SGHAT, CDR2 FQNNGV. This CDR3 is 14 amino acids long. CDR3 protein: CASSLGQSTDTQYF. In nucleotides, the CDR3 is TGTGCCAGCAGCTTGGGACAGAGCACAGATACGCAGTATTTT.

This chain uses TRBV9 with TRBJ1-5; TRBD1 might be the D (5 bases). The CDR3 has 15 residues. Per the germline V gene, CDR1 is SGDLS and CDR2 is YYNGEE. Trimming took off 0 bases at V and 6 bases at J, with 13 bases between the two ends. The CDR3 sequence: CASSVGAGLGQPQHF. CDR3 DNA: TGTGCCAGCAGCGTAGGGGCAGGGTTGGGTCAGCCCCAGCATTTT.

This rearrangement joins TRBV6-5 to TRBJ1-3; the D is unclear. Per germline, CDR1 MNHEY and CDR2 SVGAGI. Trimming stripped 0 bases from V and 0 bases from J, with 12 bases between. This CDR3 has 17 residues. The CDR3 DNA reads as TGTGCCAGCAGTTACTCACACCGGGGAAACTCTGGAAACACCATATATTTT. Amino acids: CASSYSHRGNSGNTIYF.

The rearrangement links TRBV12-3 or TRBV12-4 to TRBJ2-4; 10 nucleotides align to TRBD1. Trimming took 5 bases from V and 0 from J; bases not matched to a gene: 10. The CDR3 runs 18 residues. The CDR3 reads CASSDRDRGLVAKNIQYF. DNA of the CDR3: TGTGCCAGCAGTGACCGGGACAGGGGATTAGTAGCCAAAAACATTCAGTACTTC.

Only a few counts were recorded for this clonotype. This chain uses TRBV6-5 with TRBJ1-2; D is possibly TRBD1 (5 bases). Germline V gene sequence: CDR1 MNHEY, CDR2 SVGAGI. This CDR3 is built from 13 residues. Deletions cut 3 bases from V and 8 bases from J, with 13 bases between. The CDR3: CASSYRDDRGYTF. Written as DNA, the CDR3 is TGTGCCAGCAGTTATCGGGACGATCGCGGCTACACCTTC.

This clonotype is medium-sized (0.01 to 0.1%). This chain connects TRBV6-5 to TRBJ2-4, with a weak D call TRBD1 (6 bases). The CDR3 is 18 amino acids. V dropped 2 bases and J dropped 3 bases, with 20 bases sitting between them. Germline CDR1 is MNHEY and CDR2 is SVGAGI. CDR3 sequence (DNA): TGTGCCAGCAGTTACACCCGGTCAGGGGTGGGTGGCAAAAACATTCAGTACTTC. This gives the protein CASSYTRSGVGGKNIQYF.

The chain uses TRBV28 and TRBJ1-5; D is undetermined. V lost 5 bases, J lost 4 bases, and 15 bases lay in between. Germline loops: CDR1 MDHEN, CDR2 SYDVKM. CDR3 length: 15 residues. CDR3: CASSDSTSLNQPQHF. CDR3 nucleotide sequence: TGTGCCAGCAGTGACTCCACATCCTTGAATCAGCCCCAGCATTTT.

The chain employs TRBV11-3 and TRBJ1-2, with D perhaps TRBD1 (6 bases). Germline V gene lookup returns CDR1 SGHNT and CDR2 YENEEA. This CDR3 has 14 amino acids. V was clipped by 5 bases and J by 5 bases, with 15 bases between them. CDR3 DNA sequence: TGTGCCAGCAGCAAGGACGGGACACCATATGGCTACACCTTC. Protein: CASSKDGTPYGYTF.

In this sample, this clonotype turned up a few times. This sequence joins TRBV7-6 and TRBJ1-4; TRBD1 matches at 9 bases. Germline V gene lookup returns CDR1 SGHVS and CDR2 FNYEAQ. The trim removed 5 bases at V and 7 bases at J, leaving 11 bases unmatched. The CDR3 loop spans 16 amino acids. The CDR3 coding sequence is TGTGCCAGCAGCCACGGACAGGGGCAGGGAGGTGAAAAACTGTTTTTT. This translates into CASSHGQGQGGEKLFF.

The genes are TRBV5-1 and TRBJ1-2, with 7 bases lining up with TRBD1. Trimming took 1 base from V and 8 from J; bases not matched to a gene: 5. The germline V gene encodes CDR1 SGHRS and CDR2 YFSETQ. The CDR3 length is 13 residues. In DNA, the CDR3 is TGCGCCAGCAGCTTGCAGGGACAGACCGGCTACACCTTC. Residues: CASSLQGQTGYTF.

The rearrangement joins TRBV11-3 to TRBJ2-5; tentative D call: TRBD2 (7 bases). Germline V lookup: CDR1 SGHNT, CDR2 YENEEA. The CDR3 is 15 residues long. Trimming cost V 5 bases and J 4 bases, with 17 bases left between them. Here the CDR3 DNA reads TGTGCCAGCAGCCACCCCTCGGGGGGCGGAGAGACCCAGTACTTC. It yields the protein CASSHPSGGGETQYF.

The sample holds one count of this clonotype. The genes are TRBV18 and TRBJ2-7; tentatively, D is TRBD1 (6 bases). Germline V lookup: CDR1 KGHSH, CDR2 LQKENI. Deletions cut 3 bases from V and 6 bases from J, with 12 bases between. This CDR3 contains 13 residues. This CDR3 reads CASSPDRLIEQYF. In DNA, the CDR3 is TGTGCCAGCTCACCCGACAGGTTAATCGAGCAGTACTTC.

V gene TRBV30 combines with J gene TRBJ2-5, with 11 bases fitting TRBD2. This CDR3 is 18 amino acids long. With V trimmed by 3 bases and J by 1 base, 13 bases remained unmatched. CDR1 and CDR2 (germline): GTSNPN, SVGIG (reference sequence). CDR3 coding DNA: TGTGCCTGGAGGGGAGGGACTAGCGGCTCCCAGCGCCAAGAGACCCAGTACTTC. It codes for CAWRGGTSGSQRQETQYF.

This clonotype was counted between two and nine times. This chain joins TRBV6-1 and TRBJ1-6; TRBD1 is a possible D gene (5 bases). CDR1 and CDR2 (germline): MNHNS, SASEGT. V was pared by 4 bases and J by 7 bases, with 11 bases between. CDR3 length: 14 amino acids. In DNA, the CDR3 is TGTGCCAGCAGTGTCGTCAGGGAAAATTCACCCCTCCACTTT. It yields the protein CASSVVRENSPLHF.